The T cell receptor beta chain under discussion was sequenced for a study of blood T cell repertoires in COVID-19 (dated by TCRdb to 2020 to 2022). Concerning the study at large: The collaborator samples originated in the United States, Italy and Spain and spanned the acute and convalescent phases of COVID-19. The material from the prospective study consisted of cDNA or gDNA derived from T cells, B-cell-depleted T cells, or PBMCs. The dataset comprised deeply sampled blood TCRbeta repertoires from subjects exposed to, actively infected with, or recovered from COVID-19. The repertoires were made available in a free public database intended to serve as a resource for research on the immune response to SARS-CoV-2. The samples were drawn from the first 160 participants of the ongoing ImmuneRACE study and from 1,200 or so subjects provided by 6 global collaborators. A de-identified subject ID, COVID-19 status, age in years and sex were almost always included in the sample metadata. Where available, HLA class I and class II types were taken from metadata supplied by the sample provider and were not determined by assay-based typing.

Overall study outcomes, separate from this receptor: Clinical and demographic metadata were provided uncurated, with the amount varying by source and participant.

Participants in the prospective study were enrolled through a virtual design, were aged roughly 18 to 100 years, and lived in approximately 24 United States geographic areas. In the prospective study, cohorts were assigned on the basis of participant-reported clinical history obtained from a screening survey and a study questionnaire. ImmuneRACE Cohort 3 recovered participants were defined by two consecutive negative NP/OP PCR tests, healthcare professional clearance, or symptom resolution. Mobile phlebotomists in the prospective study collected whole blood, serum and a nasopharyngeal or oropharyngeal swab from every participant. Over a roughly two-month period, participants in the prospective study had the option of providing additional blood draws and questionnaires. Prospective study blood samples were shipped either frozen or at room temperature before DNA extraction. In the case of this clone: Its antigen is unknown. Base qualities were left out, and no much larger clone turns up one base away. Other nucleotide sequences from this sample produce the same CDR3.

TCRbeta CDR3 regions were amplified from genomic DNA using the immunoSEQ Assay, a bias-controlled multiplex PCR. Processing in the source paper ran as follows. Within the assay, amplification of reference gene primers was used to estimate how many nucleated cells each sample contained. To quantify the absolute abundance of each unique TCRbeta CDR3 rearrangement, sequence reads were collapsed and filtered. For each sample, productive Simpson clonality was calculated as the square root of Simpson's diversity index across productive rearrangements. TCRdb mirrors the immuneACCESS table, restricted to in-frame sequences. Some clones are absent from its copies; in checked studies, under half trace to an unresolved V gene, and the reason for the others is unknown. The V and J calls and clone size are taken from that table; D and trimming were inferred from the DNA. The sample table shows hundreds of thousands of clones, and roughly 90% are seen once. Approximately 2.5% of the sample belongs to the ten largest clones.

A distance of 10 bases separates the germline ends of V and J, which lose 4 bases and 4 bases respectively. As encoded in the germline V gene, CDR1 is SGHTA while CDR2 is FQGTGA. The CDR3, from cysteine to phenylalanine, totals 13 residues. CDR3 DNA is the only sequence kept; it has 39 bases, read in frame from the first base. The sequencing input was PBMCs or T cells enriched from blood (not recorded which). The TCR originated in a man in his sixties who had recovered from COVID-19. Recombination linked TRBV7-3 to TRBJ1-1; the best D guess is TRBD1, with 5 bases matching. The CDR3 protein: CASSSQGGTEAFF. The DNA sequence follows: TGTGCCAGCAGCTCGCAGGGAGGCACTGAAGCTTTCTTT.